Listed here are 10 T cell receptor beta chains from one sample, sequenced in a study of cytomegalovirus exposure and HLA in healthy donors. PCR was performed using 60 Vbeta and 13 Jbeta primers. Only in-frame clones appear in the TCRdb table, and some are missing; sequencing was by immunoSEQ multiplex PCR. The sample has some 140,000 clones; roughly 80% are singletons. Sequencing was performed on PBMCs. The receptors here all came from a woman in her forties or fifties in good health and CMV-seropositive.

This clone was detected a few times. The rearrangement links TRBV10-3 to TRBJ1-1, with D perhaps TRBD1 (5 bases). Germline loops: CDR1 ENHRY, CDR2 SYGVKD. Trimming took off 11 bases at V and 2 bases at J, with 15 bases between the two ends. The CDR3 is 13 residues long. The CDR3 DNA follows: TGTGCCTCGGGGGAGGGAGGAAACACTGAAGCTTTCTTT. The encoded protein is CASGEGGNTEAFF.

The genes are TRBV7-8 and TRBJ1-1; no reliable D call. V was clipped by 1 base and J by 6 bases, with 15 bases between them. CDR1 and CDR2 from the germline V gene are SGHVS and FQNEAQ. The CDR3 length is 15 residues. CDR3 amino acids: CASSLGFGPSPEAFF. The CDR3 nucleotides are TGTGCCAGCAGCTTAGGATTCGGTCCGTCGCCTGAAGCTTTCTTT.

The V gene is TRBV5-1, the J gene TRBJ1-1, with a possible D match to TRBD1 (5 bases). The germline V gene encodes CDR1 SGHRS and CDR2 YFSETQ. CDR3 length equals 14 residues. V was clipped by 0 bases and J by 5 bases, with 11 bases between them. CDR3 in DNA: TGCGCCAGCAGCTTGGGGGGGAGGGTTACTGAAGCTTTCTTT. Translating it yields CASSLGGRVTEAFF.

The genes are TRBV7-9 and TRBJ2-5; D is possibly TRBD1 (6 bases). V dropped 8 bases and J dropped 0 bases, with 7 bases sitting between them. CDR3 length: 12 amino acids. Germline loops: CDR1 SEHNR, CDR2 FQNEAQ (reference sequence). CDR3 DNA: TGTGCCAGCCGGGACAACCAAGAGACCCAGTACTTC. This sequence encodes CASRDNQETQYF. Complete variable domain (other parts from reference TRBV7-9 and TRBJ2-5): DTGVSQNPRHKITKRGQNVTFRCDPISEHNRLYWYRQTLGQGPEFLTYFQNEAQLEKSRLLSDRFSAERPKGSFSTLEIQRTEQGDSAMYLCASRDNQETQYFGPGTRLLVL.

V and J are TRBV10-2 and TRBJ2-7, with 9 bases identical to TRBD2. The CDR3 is 15 amino acids. V shed 7 bases and J 1 base; nucleotides not matched to a gene: 8. Per germline, CDR1 WSHSY and CDR2 SAAADI. The CDR3: CASTRLAEISYEQYF. The CDR3 DNA follows: TGCGCCAGCACCAGACTAGCGGAGATTTCCTACGAGCAGTACTTC.

The genes are TRBV6-5 and TRBJ2-7; maybe TRBD1 (6 bases). Trimming stripped 0 bases from V and 1 base from J, with 10 bases between. The CDR3 spans 15 residues. Germline CDR1 is MNHEY and CDR2 is SVGAGI. In nucleotides, the CDR3 is TGTGCCAGCAGTTACTCGAGTCAGGGGTCCTACGAGCAGTACTTC. This sequence encodes CASSYSSQGSYEQYF.

The chain links TRBV5-4 to TRBJ2-5; maybe TRBD2 (5 bases). The J call may be faulty, since TRBJ2-7 better matches the DNA end. The CDR3 sequence is 13 residues long. The V gene's germline CDR1 is SGHNT and CDR2 YYREEE (reference sequence). The CDR3 nucleotides are TGTGCCAGCAGCGCCGGAGGACCCTACGAGCAGTACTTC. Its protein is CASSAGGPYEQYF.

The chain links TRBV30 to TRBJ2-3; TRBD2 matches 9 bases. Germline CDR1 GTSNPN, CDR2 SVGIG (reference sequence). The length of the CDR3 is 14 residues. The V gene end was trimmed by 1 base and the J gene end by 7 bases; junction bases not matched to a gene: 6. In DNA, the CDR3 is TGTGCCTGGAGTGATCAGCGGGGGGTGTATACGCAGTATTTT. Translated: CAWSDQRGVYTQYF. Variable domain in full (rest from reference TRBV30 and TRBJ2-3): SQTIHQWPATLVQPVGSPLSLECTVEGTSNPNLYWYRQAAGRGLQLLFYSVGIGQISSEVPQNLSASRPQDRQFILSSKKLLLSDSGFYLCAWSDQRGVYTQYFGPGTRLTVL.

This sequence joins TRBV6-5 and TRBJ1-5; no reliable D call. Germline V lookup: CDR1 MNHEY, CDR2 SVGAGI. This CDR3 is 13 amino acids long. V dropped 4 bases and J dropped 4 bases, with 8 bases sitting between them. In DNA form, the CDR3 reads TGTGCCAGCAGTTCCGACGGGAATCAGCCCCAGCATTTT. Translated, it gives CASSSDGNQPQHF.

The chain links TRBV10-3 to TRBJ2-7; 10 bases match TRBD1. V lost 2 bases to trimming and J lost 4 bases; unmatched junction nucleotides: 8. Per the germline V gene, CDR1 is ENHRY and CDR2 is SYGVKD. The CDR3 is 16 residues long. Here the CDR3 DNA reads TGTGCCATCAGTGAGAGGGGGACAGGGGCCTTATACGAGCAGTACTTC. Translating it yields CAISERGTGALYEQYF.